Listed below are T cell receptor beta chains from one sample, sequenced in a study of blood T cell repertoires in COVID-19. Assay: immunoSEQ multiplex PCR; the TCRdb copy retains only in-frame clones and omits some. The sample has 90,000 to 120,000 clones, roughly nine tenths seen once. The material sequenced was peripheral blood. Source of these receptors: a woman older than 75 with acute or convalescent COVID-19. Both conserved end residues are part of each CDR3. The order of the fields is D gene, V gene, J gene, clone size, CDR3 DNA, CDR3 protein. The D gene is left open where the match is weak. Part of the rows lack a size; the others show once, few, many or a class for expanded clones.

>TRBD2|TRBV7-2|TRBJ2-5|NA
TGTGCCAGCAGCTCGCCCCGGACTAGCGGGGGTTTTGGAGAGACCCAGTACTTC
CASSSPRTSGGFGETQYF
>NA|TRBV10-2|TRBJ1-4|NA
TGCGCCAGCAGTGAGTCTTATGCAACTAATGAAAAACTGTTTTTT
CASSESYATNEKLFF
>TRBD1|TRBV5-6|TRBJ1-5|once
TGTGCCAGCAGCTTGGCCTACAGGGGGGGCAATCAGCCCCAGCATTTT
CASSLAYRGGNQPQHF
>TRBD1|TRBV10-3|TRBJ1-2|NA
TGTGCCATCAGTATTGGGACAGGGGGCGGCGGCTACACCTTC
CAISIGTGGGGYTF
>NA|TRBV5-4|TRBJ2-2|NA
TGTGCCAGCAGCTCCGTACAGTACGGCGGGGAGCTGTTTTTT
CASSSVQYGGELFF
>TRBD2|TRBV3-1/TRBV3-2|TRBJ2-3|NA
TGTGCCAGCAGCCAAGGGGCGGCGGGGGGAATGTATACGCAGTATTTT
CASSQGAAGGMYTQYF
>NA|TRBV30|TRBJ2-7|once
TGTGCCTACACCCGGCGGCCCCCGGCCTCCTACGAGCAGTACTTC
CAYTRRPPASYEQYF
>TRBD2|TRBV19|TRBJ2-7|NA
TGTGCCAGTAGTATAAGCGGGGGGCTCTTATACGAGCAGTACTTC
CASSISGGLLYEQYF
>NA|TRBV6-1|TRBJ1-1|NA
TGTGCCAGCAGTGAAGGGACATGGTATCAAATGAACACTGAAGCTTTCTTT
CASSEGTWYQMNTEAFF
>NA|TRBV2|TRBJ2-3|NA
TGTGCCAGCAGTGATGGACAGAGGACAGATACGCAGTATTTT
CASSDGQRTDTQYF
>NA|TRBV15|TRBJ1-2|NA
TGTGCCACCAGCAGAGACCGGGTCGAGGGAGGTTTTTATGGCTACACCTTC
CATSRDRVEGGFYGYTF
>TRBD1|TRBV7-2|TRBJ1-1|NA
TGTGCCAGCAGCTTGGGGACAGGAGTATCCACTGAAGCTTTCTTT
CASSLGTGVSTEAFF
>TRBD1|TRBV11-3|TRBJ2-1|NA
TGTGCCAGCAGCCCAGGGGGCCGGGTTGGCTACAATGAGCAGTTCTTC
CASSPGGRVGYNEQFF
>NA|TRBV19|TRBJ1-1|NA
TGTGCCAGTAGTATAATACAACGAACTGAAGCTTTCTTT
CASSIIQRTEAFF
>NA|TRBV7-9|TRBJ2-4|NA
TGTGCCAGCAGCTTAGGGGGATGGTTGGGGCAGTTGTCGGGCATTCAGTACTTC
CASSLGGWLGQLSGIQYF
>NA|TRBV30|TRBJ1-6|NA
TGTGCCTGGAGTCGGGTAGATAATTCACCCCTCCACTTT
CAWSRVDNSPLHF
>TRBD2|TRBV7-3|TRBJ2-1|once
TGTGCCAGCAGCTCATTAGCGGGGGGAATAGGTGAGCAGTTCTTC
CASSSLAGGIGEQFF
>NA|TRBV6-1|TRBJ1-1|NA
TGTGCCAGCAGTGAAGCCCCCGGGAGTACTGAAGCTTTCTTT
CASSEAPGSTEAFF
>NA|TRBV28|TRBJ2-5|few
TGTGCCAGCAGTTTATCGACAGGTTACGGGCAAGAGACCCAGTACTTC
CASSLSTGYGQETQYF
>NA|TRBV6-5|TRBJ2-7|NA
TGTGCCAGCAGGGGGGGAAATGGCGAGCAGTACTTC
CASRGGNGEQYF
>TRBD2|TRBV18|TRBJ2-3|NA
TGTGCCAGCTCAGCGACCATGACTAGCGGGGGTTACACAGATACGCAGTATTTT
CASSATMTSGGYTDTQYF
>TRBD1|TRBV12-5|TRBJ2-2|NA
TGTGCTAGTGGTTTGGCCCGACAGGGGGGCACCGGGGAGCTGTTTTTT
CASGLARQGGTGELFF
>TRBD1|TRBV5-1|TRBJ2-7|NA
TGCGCCAGCAGCTTGGAAGGACAGGCCTACGAGCAGTACTTC
CASSLEGQAYEQYF
>TRBD1|TRBV4-1|TRBJ1-5|NA
TGCGCCAGCAGCCAAGTGACAGGGGTCGGTAATCAGCCCCAGCATTTT
CASSQVTGVGNQPQHF
>NA|TRBV6-5|TRBJ2-1|NA
TGTGCCACCCGTTGGGCAGGTGAGCAGTTCTTC
CATRWAGEQFF
>NA|TRBV7-2|TRBJ1-2|many
TGTGCCAGCAGCGTCCCGATAGACTCTAAATCTAGGACCTTC
CASSVPIDSKSRTF
>TRBD1|TRBV19|TRBJ1-1|once
TGTGCCAGTAGACATCCGGGACAGGGGGCCGCTGAAGCTTTCTTT
CASRHPGQGAAEAFF
>TRBD1|TRBV4-1|TRBJ2-7|NA
TGCGCCAGCAGCCAAGATTTAACAGGGGGCAGGGAGCAGTACTTC
CASSQDLTGGREQYF
>TRBD1|TRBV19|TRBJ1-1|NA
TGTGCCAGTAGTGAACAGGGGGCGAGAAACACTGAAGCTTTCTTT
CASSEQGARNTEAFF
>NA|TRBV6-6|TRBJ1-1|few
TGTGCCAGCAGCCTCTCCGAGGGGAACACTGAAGCTTTCTTT
CASSLSEGNTEAFF
>NA|TRBV29-1|TRBJ2-2|NA
TGCAGCGGCGGGGCATCCGGGGAGCTGTTTTTT
CSGGASGELFF
>NA|TRBV27|TRBJ1-6|NA
TGTGCCAGCAGTACCAGGGGCTCCTATAATTCACCCCTCCACTTT
CASSTRGSYNSPLHF
>TRBD1|TRBV29-1|TRBJ1-2|NA
TGCAGCGCAAGCTCCTTATTTCCGGGACAGGTGGGGCTGGTGAACTATGGCTACACCTTC
CSASSLFPGQVGLVNYGYTF
>TRBD1|TRBV5-8|TRBJ1-2|NA
TGTGCCAGCAGCTCAAGGGACAGGGTGTACTATGGCTACACCTTC
CASSSRDRVYYGYTF
>TRBD2|TRBV18|TRBJ2-5|NA
TGTGCCAGCTCACCCCGGGGGGTCGGAGAGACCCAGTACTTC
CASSPRGVGETQYF
>NA|TRBV24-1|TRBJ2-1|NA
TGTGCCACCAGTGATCAGGGTCGGAACAATGAGCAGTTCTTC
CATSDQGRNNEQFF
>TRBD2|TRBV28|TRBJ2-1|NA
TGTGCCAGCATCGCCGGGGGGGCTAGCAACAATGAGCAGTTCTTC
CASIAGGASNNEQFF
>TRBD2|TRBV4-1|TRBJ2-3|once
TGCGCCAGCAGCCACCCCACTGCCCCCGGCGGGGGGGCCCCAGATACGCAGTATTTT
CASSHPTAPGGGAPDTQYF
>TRBD1|TRBV19|TRBJ1-6|NA
TGTGCCAGTAGAGCCGGGACAGGGGTTTCACCCCTCCACTTT
CASRAGTGVSPLHF
>TRBD1|TRBV3-1/TRBV3-2|TRBJ2-7|NA
TGTGCCAGCAGCCAAATGACCGAAGGGACAGGGACCTACGAGCAGTACTTC
CASSQMTEGTGTYEQYF
>NA|TRBV5-6|TRBJ2-6|NA
TGTGCCAGCAGCCCGTCAGCGGTCTCGGGGGCCAACGTCCTGACTTTC
CASSPSAVSGANVLTF
>TRBD1|TRBV19|TRBJ2-1|NA
TGTGCCAGTAGTAGCCCCGGGACAGGACACAATGAGCAGTTCTTC
CASSSPGTGHNEQFF
>TRBD2|TRBV5-4|TRBJ2-2|NA
TGTGCCAGCAGCTTAAATGCCGGGACTAGCGCCGGGGAGCTGTTTTTT
CASSLNAGTSAGELFF
>NA|TRBV9|TRBJ1-4|NA
TGTGCCAGCAGCGCTTCCGGGACTGCGAATGAAAAACTGTTTTTT
CASSASGTANEKLFF
>TRBD2|TRBV11-2|TRBJ2-5|NA
TGTGCCAGCAGCACGGCTAGCGGGGGGTTGGAGACCCAGTACTTC
CASSTASGGLETQYF
>TRBD1|TRBV11-2|TRBJ2-5|NA
TGTGCCAGCAGCTCCACCAACAGGGGGCATGGGACCCAGTACTTC
CASSSTNRGHGTQYF
>TRBD1|TRBV20-1|TRBJ1-1|NA
TGCAGTGCTAGTTCAGGGGGCACCGCTGAAGCTTTCTTT
CSASSGGTAEAFF
>NA|TRBV2|TRBJ2-5|NA
TGTGCCAGCAGTGGAGTTAGTGCCAAAGAGACCCAGTACTTC
CASSGVSAKETQYF
>NA|TRBV6-5|TRBJ2-1|NA
TGTGCCAGCAGTTACTCGAGGAGGGACAATGAGCAGTTCTTC
CASSYSRRDNEQFF
>NA|TRBV2|TRBJ2-1|few
TGTGCCAGCCGGTTACGCTCCTACAATGAGCAGTTCTTC
CASRLRSYNEQFF
>TRBD2|TRBV18|TRBJ2-1|NA
TGTGCCAGCTCACCACCAAGCGGGGGAACCTACAATGAGCAGTTCTTC
CASSPPSGGTYNEQFF
>TRBD1|TRBV10-2|TRBJ2-5|NA
TGCGCCAGCAGTGGGGTCAGGGGGCAAGAGACCCAGTACTTC
CASSGVRGQETQYF